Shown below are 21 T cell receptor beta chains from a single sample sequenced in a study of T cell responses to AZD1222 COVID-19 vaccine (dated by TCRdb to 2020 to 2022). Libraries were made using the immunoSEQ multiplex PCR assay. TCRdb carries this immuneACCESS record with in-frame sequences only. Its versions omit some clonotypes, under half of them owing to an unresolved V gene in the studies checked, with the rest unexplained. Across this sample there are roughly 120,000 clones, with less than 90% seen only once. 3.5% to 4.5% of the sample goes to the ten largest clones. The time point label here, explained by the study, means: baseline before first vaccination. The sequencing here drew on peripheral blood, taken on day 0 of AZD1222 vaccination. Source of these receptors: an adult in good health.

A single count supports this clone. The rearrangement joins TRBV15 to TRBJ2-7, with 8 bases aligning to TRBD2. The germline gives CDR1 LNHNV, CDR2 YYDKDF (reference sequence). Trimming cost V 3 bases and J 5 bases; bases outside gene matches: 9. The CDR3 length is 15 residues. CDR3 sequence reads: CATSSLGGGIDEQYF. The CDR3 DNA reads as TGTGCCACCAGCAGTCTCGGCGGGGGGATCGACGAGCAGTACTTC.

CDR3 nucleotide sequence: TGTGCCAGCACCCCGTTGGCAGGGAACAATCAGCCCCAGCATTTT. Its protein is CASTPLAGNNQPQHF. The V gene is TRBV7-2, the J gene TRBJ1-5, with a possible D match to TRBD1 (5 bases). Looked up from germline, CDR1 is SGHTA and CDR2 is FQGNSA. Trimming took off 7 bases at V and 3 bases at J, with 16 bases between the two ends. The CDR3 runs to 15 residues. Together with reference TRBV7-2 and TRBJ1-5, the CDR3 gives the full variable domain: GAGVSQSPSNKVTEKGKDVELRCDPISGHTALYWYRQSLGQGLEFLIYFQGNSAPDKSGLPSDRFSAERTGGSVSTLTIQRTQQEDSAVYLCASTPLAGNNQPQHFGDGTRLSIL.

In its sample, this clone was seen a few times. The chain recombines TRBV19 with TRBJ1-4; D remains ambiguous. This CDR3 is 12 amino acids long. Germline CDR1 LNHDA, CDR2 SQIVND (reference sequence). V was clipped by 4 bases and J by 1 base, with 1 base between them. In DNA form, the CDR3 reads TGTGCCAGTAGTAGAACTAATGAAAAACTGTTTTTT. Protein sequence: CASSRTNEKLFF.

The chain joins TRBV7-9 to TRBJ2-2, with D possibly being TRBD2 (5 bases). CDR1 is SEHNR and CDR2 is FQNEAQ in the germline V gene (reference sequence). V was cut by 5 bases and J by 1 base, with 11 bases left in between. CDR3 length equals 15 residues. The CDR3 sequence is CASSDGRENTGELFF. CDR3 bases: TGTGCCAGCAGCGACGGACGGGAGAACACCGGGGAGCTGTTTTTT.

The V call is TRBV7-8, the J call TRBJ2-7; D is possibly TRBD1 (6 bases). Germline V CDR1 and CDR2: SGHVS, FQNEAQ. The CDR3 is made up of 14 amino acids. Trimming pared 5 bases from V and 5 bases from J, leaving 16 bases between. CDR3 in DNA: TGTGCCAGCAGCCCAGTCCGGACAGCTCACGAGCAGTACTTC. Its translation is CASSPVRTAHEQYF. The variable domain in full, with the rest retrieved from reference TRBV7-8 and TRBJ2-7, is GAGVSQSPRYKVAKRGQDVALRCDPISGHVSLFWYQQALGQGPEFLTYFQNEAQLDKSGLPSDRFFAERPEGSVSTLKIQRTQQEDSAVYLCASSPVRTAHEQYFGPGTRLTVT.

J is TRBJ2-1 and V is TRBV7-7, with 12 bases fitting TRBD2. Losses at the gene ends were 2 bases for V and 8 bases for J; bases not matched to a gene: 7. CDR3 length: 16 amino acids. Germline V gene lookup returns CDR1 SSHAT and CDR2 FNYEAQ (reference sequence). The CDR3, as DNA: TGTGCCAGCAGCTTAAGACTAGCGGGAGACGGGGATGAGCAGTTCTTC. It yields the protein CASSLRLAGDGDEQFF.

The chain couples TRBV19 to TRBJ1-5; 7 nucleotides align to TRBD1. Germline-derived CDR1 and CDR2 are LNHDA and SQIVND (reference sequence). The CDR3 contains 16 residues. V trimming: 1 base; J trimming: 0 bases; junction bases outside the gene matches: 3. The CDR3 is CASSIATGYSNQPQHF. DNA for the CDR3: TGTGCCAGTAGTATAGCGACAGGGTATAGCAATCAGCCCCAGCATTTT.

The CDR3 DNA reads as TGTGCCAGCAGTTTATTAAACGGGGGCGGCTACACCTTC. Its protein is CASSLLNGGGYTF. The rearrangement joins TRBV27 to TRBJ1-2; D may be TRBD1 (6 bases). The CDR3 has 13 residues. Germline CDR1 reads MNHEY; CDR2 reads SMNVEV (reference sequence). Trimming took off 1 base at V and 8 bases at J, with 11 bases between the two ends.

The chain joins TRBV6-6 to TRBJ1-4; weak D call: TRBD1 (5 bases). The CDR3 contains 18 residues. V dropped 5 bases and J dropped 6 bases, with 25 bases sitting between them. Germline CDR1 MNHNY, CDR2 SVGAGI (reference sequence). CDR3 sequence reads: CASSRWDLSERSDEKLFF. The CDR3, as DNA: TGTGCCAGCAGTAGATGGGACCTCTCAGAAAGGTCTGATGAAAAACTGTTTTTT.

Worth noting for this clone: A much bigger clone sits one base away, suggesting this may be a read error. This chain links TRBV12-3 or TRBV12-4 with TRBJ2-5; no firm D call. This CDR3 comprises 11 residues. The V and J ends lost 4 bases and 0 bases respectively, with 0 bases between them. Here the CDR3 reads CASSYQETQYF. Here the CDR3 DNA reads TGTGCCAGCAGTTACCAAGAGACCCAGTACTTC.

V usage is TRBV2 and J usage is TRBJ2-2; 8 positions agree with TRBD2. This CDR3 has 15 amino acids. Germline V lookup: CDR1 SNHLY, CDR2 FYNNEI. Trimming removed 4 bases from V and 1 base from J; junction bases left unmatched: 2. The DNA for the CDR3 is TGTGCCAGCAGTGGTACTAGCGGGAACACCGGGGAGCTGTTTTTT. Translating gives CASSGTSGNTGELFF.

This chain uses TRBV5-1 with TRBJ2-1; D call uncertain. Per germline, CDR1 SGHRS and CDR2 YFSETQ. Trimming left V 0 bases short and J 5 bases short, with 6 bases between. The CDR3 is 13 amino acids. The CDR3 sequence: CASSLATDNEQFF. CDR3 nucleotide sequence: TGCGCCAGCAGCTTGGCTACGGACAATGAGCAGTTCTTC.

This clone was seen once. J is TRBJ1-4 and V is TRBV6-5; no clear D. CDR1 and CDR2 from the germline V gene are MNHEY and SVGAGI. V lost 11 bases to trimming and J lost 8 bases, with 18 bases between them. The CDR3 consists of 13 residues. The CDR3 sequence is CASLSGRTEKLFF. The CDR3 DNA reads TGTGCCTCATTGTCCGGGAGGACCGAAAAACTGTTTTTT.

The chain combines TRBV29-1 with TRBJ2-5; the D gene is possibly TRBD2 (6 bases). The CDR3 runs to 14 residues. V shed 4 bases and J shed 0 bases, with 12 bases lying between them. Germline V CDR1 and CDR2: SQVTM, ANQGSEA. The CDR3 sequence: CSVVGRGYQETQYF. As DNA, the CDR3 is TGCAGCGTTGTAGGACGGGGGTACCAAGAGACCCAGTACTTC. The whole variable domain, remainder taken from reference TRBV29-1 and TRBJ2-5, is SAVISQKPSRDICQRGTSLTIQCQVDSQVTMMFWYRQQPGQSLTLIATANQGSEATYESGFVIDKFPISRPNLTFSTLTVSNMSPEDSSIYLCSVVGRGYQETQYFGPGTRLLVL.

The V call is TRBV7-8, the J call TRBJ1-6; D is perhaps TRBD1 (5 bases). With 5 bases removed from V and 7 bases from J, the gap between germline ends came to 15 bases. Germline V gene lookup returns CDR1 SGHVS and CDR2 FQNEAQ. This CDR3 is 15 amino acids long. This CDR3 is CASSLGGWTNSPLHF. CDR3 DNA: TGTGCCAGCAGCCTAGGTGGCTGGACAAATTCACCCCTCCACTTT.

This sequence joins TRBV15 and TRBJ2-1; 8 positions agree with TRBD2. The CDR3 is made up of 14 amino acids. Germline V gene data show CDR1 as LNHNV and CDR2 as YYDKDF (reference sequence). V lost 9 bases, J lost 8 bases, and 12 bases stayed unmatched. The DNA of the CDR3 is TGTGCCACAGCGTGGCTAGCGGGCGCCGATGAGCAGTTCTTC. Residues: CATAWLAGADEQFF. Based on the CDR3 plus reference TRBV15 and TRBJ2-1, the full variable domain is DAMVIQNPRYQVTQFGKPVTLSCSQTLNHNVMYWYQQKSSQAPKLLFHYYDKDFNNEADTPDNFQSRRPNTSFCFLDIRSPGLGDTAMYLCATAWLAGADEQFFGPGTRLTVL.

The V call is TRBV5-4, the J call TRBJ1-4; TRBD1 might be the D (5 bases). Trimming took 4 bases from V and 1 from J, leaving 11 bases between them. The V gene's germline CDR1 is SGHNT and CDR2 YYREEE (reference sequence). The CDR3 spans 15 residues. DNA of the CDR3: TGTGCCAGCAGCCCCGAAGGGGAAACTAATGAAAAACTGTTTTTT. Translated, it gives CASSPEGETNEKLFF.

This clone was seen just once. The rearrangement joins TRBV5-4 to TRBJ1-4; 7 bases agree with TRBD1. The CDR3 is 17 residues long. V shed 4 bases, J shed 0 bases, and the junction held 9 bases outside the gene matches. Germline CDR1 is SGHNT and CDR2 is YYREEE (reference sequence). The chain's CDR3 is CASSPITGVSTNEKLFF. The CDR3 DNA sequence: TGTGCCAGCAGCCCCATTACAGGGGTTTCAACTAATGAAAAACTGTTTTTT.

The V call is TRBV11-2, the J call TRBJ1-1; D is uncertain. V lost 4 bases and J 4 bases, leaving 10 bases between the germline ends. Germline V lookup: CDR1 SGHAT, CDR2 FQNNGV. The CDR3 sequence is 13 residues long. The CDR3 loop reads CASSSGDPTEAFF. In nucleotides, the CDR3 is TGTGCCAGCAGCTCAGGTGACCCCACTGAAGCTTTCTTT. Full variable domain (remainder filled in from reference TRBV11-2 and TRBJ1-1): EAGVAQSPRYKIIEKRQSVAFWCNPISGHATLYWYQQILGQGPKLLIQFQNNGVVDDSQLPKDRFSAERLKGVDSTLKIQPAKLEDSAVYLCASSSGDPTEAFFGQGTRLTVV.

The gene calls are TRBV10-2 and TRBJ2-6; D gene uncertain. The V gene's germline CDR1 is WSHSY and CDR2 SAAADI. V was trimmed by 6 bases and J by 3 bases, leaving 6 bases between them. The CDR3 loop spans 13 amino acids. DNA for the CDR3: TGCGCCAGCAGCGCTAGTGGGGCCAACGTCCTGACTTTC. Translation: CASSASGANVLTF.

The DNA for the CDR3 is TGTGCCAGCAGCCGCGGAGGGTTCTACGAGCAGTACTTC. Its protein is CASSRGGFYEQYF. V gene TRBV3-1 (or the pseudogene TRBV3-2) combines with J gene TRBJ2-7, with a weak D call TRBD2 (6 bases). This CDR3 comprises 13 residues. Deletions cut 4 bases from V and 3 bases from J, with 10 bases between. Germline V gives CDR1 LGHDT, CDR2 YNNKEL (reference sequence).